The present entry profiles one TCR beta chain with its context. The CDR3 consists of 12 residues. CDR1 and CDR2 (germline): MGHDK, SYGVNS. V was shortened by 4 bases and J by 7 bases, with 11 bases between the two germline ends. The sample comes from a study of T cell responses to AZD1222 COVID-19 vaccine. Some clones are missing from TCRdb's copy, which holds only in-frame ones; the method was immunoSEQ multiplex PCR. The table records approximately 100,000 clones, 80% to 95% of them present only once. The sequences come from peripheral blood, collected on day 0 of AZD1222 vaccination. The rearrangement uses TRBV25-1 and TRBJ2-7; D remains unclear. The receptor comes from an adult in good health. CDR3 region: CASSGADWEQYF. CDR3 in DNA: TGTGCCAGCAGTGGTGCTGACTGGGAGCAGTACTTC.